This paragraph covers one T cell receptor beta chain sequence. Its antigen is still unknown. The CDR3 length is 18 residues. Per the germline V gene, CDR1 is LGHNA and CDR2 is YSLEER. J was trimmed by 6 bases and V by 0 bases; bases with no gene match: 16. The data originate from a study of T cells after yellow fever vaccination. Study conclusions and caveats: Primary-vaccination clones mostly resurfaced post-booster (around 96% CD4, about 87% CD8).

The study made its TCR cDNA through 5'RACE template switching. That step introduced a universal primer site along with UMIs. In TCRdb, the 5' RACE reads were re-called with MiXCR into one record per CDR3 protein. Seen here are 550,000 to 750,000 distinct CDR3 sequences, roughly 13% observed once, and the top ten hold more than 13%. The gene calls are TRBV4-3 and TRBJ2-7; TRBD1 matches 8 bases. This TCR came from a man aged 25 to 40 who received the YFV17D yellow fever vaccine. Sequencing used PBMCs, obtained on the day of the yellow fever booster vaccination. CDR3 bases: TGCGCCAGCAGCCAAGATATCCTGGACAGGGCCCTCACCGCCGAGCAGTACTTC. This gives the protein CASSQDILDRALTAEQYF.